This TCR beta chain was captured by sequencing in a study of graft-versus-host responses after intestinal transplantation. The protocol was immunoSEQ multiplex PCR, while the TCRdb copy is restricted to in-frame clones and leaves out a portion. The sample has approximately 82,000 clones, around 93% seen once. The CDR3 totals 15 residues. Trimming removed 8 bases at V and 0 bases at J, with 14 bases between. In germline, CDR1 is ENHRY, CDR2 SYGVKD. Worth noting for this clone: Its cognate antigen is unknown.

This TCR was sampled from a human donor who was the organ donor for an intestinal transplant. This material consisted of unstimulated CD8+ T cells sorted from spleen or lymph node cells, taken before transplant. J is TRBJ2-1 and V is TRBV10-3; a weak D match, TRBD1 (7 bases). The CDR3 loop is CAIDTGDSSYNEQFF. Here the CDR3 DNA reads TGTGCCATCGATACGGGGGACAGCTCCTACAATGAGCAGTTCTTC.